This T cell receptor (beta chain) was captured in a study of blood T cells in healthy people across ages. The study's findings and limits: TCR beta diversity per million T cells fell roughly linearly with age. Compared with aged donors, long-lived donors showed fewer expanded clones, suggesting selection.

At least 7 million PBMCs were isolated per sample. Combining a sample-barcoded 5' primer with a J-beta primer mix, a second PCR ran for roughly 7 to 12 cycles. TCRdb used MiXCR to reprocess the 5' RACE reads, holding one entry per CDR3 protein. The sample holds more than 700,000 distinct CDR3 sequences, 50% to 65% seen once. A note on this clonotype: No antigen is known for it.

The sequenced sample consisted of blood. This clonotype was obtained from an elderly man in good health.

The CDR3 loop is CASSHPGSLGYGYTF. CDR3 nucleotide sequence: TGCGCCAGCAGCCATCCTGGGTCTCTAGGCTATGGCTACACCTTC. The chain is built from TRBV4-1 and TRBJ1-2; D is unclear. CDR3 length: 15 residues. Germline V gives CDR1 MGHRA, CDR2 YSYEKL. The V gene lost 3 bases and the J gene lost 4 bases, with 15 bases spanning the gap.